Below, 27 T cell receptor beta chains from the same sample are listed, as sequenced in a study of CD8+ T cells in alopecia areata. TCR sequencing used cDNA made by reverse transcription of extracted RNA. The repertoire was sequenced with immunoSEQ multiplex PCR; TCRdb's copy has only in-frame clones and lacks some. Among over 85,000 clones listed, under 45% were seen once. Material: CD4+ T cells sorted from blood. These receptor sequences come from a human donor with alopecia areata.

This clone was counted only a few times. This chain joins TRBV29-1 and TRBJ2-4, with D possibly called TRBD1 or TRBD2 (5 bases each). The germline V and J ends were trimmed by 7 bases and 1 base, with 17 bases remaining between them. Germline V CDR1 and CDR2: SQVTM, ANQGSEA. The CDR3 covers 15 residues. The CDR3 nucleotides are TGCAGCGGCGGTGGGGGTACGTCGGCCAAAAACATTCAGTACTTC. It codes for CSGGGGTSAKNIQYF.

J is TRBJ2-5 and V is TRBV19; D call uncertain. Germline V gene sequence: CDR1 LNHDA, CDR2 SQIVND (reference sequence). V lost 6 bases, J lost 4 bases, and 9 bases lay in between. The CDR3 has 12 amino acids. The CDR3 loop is CASSPAPETQYF. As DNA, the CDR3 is TGTGCCAGTAGCCCGGCACCAGAGACCCAGTACTTC.

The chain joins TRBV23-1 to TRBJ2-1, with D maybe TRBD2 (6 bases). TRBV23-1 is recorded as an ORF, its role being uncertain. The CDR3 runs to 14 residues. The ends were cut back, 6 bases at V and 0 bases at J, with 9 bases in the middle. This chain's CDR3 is CASSGSGSYNEQFF. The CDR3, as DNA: TGCGCCAGCAGCGGGAGTGGCTCCTACAATGAGCAGTTCTTC.

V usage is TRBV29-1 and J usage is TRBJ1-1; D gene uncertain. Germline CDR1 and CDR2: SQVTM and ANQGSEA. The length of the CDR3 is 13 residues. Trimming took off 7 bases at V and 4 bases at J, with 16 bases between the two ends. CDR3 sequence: CSGNGLYGTEAFF. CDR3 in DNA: TGCAGCGGGAATGGCCTCTACGGCACTGAAGCTTTCTTT.

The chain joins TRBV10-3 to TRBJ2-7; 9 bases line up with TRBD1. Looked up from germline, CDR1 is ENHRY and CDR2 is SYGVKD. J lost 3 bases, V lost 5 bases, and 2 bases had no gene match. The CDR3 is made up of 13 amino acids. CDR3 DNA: TGTGCCATCAGTCGACAGGGGGACTACGAGCAGTACTTC. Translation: CAISRQGDYEQYF.

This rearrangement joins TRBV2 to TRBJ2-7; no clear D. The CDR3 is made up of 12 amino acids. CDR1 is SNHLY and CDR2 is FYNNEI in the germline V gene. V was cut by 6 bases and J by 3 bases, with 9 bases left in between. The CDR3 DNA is TGTGCCAGCAGGGACCTGAGCTACGAGCAGTACTTC. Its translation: CASRDLSYEQYF.

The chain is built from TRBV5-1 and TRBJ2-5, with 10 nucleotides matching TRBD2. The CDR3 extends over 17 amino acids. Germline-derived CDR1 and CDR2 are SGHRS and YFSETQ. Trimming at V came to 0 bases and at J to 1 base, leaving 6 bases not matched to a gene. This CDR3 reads CASSLGLAGAFQETQYF. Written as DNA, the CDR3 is TGCGCCAGCAGCTTGGGCCTAGCGGGGGCCTTCCAAGAGACCCAGTACTTC.

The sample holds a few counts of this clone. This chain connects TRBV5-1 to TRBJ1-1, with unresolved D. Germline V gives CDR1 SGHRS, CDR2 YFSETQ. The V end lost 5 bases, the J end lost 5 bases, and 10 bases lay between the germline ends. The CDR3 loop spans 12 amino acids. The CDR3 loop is CASRDAWTEAFF. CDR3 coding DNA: TGCGCCAGCAGGGACGCGTGGACTGAAGCTTTCTTT.

The CDR3 DNA reads as TGCGCCAGCAGCTTCGATTCTGGGGCCAACGTCCTGACTTTC. The encoded protein is CASSFDSGANVLTF. V usage is TRBV5-1 and J usage is TRBJ2-6; the D is unclear. The V and J ends lost 2 bases and 1 base respectively, with 4 bases between them. This CDR3 is 14 amino acids long. Germline CDR1 is SGHRS and CDR2 is YFSETQ.

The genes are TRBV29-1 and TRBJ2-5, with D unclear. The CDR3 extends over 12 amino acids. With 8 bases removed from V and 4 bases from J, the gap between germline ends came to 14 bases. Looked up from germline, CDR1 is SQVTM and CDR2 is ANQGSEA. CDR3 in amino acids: CSLNTFAETQYF. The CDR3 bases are TGCAGCCTCAACACCTTTGCAGAGACCCAGTACTTC.

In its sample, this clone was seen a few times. The CDR3 coding sequence is TGTGCCAGCAGTTACGGACAAGGAGGGAACACCATATATTTT. Its protein is CASSYGQGGNTIYF. The gene calls are TRBV6-6 and TRBJ1-3, with D perhaps matching TRBD1 (5 bases). V gave up 2 bases and J gave up 7 bases, with 12 bases separating them. CDR1 is MNHNY, CDR2 SVGAGI, per germline (reference sequence). The length of the CDR3 is 14 residues.

CDR3 DNA: TGCAGCATCCAAAGACAGGGAATGAACACTGAAGCTTTCTTT. It codes for CSIQRQGMNTEAFF. This chain joins TRBV29-1 and TRBJ1-1, with 7 bases matching TRBD1. CDR1 is SQVTM and CDR2 is ANQGSEA in the germline V gene. This CDR3 has 14 amino acids. V shed 8 bases, J shed 0 bases, and the junction held 9 bases outside the gene matches.

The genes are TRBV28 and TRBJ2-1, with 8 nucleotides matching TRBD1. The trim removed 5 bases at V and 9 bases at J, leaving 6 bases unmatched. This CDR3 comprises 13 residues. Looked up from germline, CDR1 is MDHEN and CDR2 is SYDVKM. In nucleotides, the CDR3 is TGTGCCAGCAGTCGCGGACAGGGAGGTGAGCAGTTCTTC. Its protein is CASSRGQGGEQFF.

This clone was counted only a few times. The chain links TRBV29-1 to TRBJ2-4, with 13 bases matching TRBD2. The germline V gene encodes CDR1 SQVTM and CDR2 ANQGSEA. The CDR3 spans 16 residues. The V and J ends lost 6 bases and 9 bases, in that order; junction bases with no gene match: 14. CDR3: CSVSTTSGRVHPIQYF. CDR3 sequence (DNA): TGCAGCGTCTCTACCACTAGCGGGAGGGTTCATCCCATTCAGTACTTC.

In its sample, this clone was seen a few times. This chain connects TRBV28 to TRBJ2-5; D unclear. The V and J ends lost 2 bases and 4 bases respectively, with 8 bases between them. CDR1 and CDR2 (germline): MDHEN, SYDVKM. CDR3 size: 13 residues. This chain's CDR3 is CASSLLPGETQYF. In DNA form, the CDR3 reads TGTGCCAGCAGTTTACTCCCCGGAGAGACCCAGTACTTC.

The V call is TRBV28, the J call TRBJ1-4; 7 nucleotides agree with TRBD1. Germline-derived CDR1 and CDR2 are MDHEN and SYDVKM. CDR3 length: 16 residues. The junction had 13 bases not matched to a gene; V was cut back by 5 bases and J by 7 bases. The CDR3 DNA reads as TGTGCCAGCAGTCCGACGACAGGGCCAGAGGGTGAAAAACTGTTTTTT. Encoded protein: CASSPTTGPEGEKLFF.

The CDR3 loop reads CSVGTGHSNEQFF. For the CDR3, the DNA is TGCAGCGTCGGGACAGGGCACAGCAATGAGCAGTTCTTC. The chain employs TRBV29-1 and TRBJ2-1, with TRBD1 matching over 9 bases. Germline CDR1 reads SQVTM; CDR2 reads ANQGSEA. With V trimmed by 6 bases and J by 6 bases, 6 bases remained unmatched. This CDR3 contains 13 residues.

As DNA, the CDR3 is TGTGCCAGCAGCCGTATTGGGGGGACTAATTCACCCCTCCACTTT. As protein: CASSRIGGTNSPLHF. V usage is TRBV28 and J usage is TRBJ1-6, with TRBD1 as a possible D gene (5 bases). The CDR3 is 15 residues long. Trimming removed 6 bases at V and 6 bases at J, with 15 bases between. Per the germline V gene, CDR1 is MDHEN and CDR2 is SYDVKM.

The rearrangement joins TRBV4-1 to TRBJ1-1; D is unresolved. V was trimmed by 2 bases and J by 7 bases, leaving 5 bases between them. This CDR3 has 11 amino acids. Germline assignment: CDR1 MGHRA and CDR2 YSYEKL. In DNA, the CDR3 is TGCGCCAGCAGCCAATTCCGTGAAGCTTTCTTT. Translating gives CASSQFREAFF.

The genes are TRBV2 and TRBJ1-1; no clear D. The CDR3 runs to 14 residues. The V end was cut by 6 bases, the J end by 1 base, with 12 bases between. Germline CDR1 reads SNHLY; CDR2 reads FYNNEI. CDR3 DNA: TGTGCCAGCAGCGACGCCACACCGAACACTGAAGCTTTCTTT. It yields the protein CASSDATPNTEAFF.

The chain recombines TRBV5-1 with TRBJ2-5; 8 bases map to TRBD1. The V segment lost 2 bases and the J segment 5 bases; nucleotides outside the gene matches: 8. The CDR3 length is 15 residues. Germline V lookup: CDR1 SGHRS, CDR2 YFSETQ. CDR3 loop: CASSFLAGGMETQYF. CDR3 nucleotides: TGCGCCAGCAGCTTCCTGGCAGGGGGCATGGAGACCCAGTACTTC.

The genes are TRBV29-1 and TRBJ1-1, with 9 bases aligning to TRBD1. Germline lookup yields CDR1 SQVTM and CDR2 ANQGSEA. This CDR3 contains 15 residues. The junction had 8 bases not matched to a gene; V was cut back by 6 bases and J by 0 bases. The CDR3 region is CSVPDRGSVNTEAFF. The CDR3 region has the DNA TGCAGCGTCCCGGACAGGGGATCTGTGAACACTGAAGCTTTCTTT.

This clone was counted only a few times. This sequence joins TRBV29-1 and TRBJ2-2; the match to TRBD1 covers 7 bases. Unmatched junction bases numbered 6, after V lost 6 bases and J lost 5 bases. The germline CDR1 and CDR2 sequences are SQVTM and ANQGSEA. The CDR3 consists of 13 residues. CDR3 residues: CSVRQGSTGELFF. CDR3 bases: TGCAGCGTGAGACAGGGTTCAACCGGGGAGCTGTTTTTT.

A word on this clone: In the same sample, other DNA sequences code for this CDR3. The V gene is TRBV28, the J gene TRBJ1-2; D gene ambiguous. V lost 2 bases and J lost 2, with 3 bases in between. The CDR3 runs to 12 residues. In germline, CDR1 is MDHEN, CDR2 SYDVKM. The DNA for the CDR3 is TGTGCCAGCAGTTTAGGGAACTATGGCTACACCTTC. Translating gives CASSLGNYGYTF.

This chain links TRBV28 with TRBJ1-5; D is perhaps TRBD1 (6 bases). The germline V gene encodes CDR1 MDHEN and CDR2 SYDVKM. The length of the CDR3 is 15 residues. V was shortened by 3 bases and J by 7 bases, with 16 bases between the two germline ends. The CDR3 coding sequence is TGTGCCAGCAGTTTTTCACAGGGTAGAGGGCAGCCCCAGCATTTT. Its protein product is CASSFSQGRGQPQHF.

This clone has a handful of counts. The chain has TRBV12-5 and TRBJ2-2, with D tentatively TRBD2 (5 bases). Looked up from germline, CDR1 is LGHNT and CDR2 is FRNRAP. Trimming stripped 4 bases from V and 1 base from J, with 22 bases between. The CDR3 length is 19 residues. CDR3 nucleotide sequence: TGTGCTAGTGGTTCCCCCCGCGGGCTGAGTGGGCTGAACACCGGGGAGCTGTTTTTT. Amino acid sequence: CASGSPRGLSGLNTGELFF.

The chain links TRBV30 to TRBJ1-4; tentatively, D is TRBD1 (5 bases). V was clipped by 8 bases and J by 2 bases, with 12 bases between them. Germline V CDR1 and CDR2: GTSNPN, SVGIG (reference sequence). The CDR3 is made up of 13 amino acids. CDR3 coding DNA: TGTGCCGCCCGGGGGATTACTAATGAAAAACTGTTTTTT. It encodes CAARGITNEKLFF.